This T cell receptor beta chain was sequenced for a study of T cell responses to AZD1222 COVID-19 vaccine. The table came from immunoSEQ multiplex PCR; TCRdb's copy has only in-frame clones and leaves some out. The sample records about 140,000 clones, 80% to 95% being singletons. Notes on the study in general: The breadth and depth of Spike-specific TCRs increased once two AZD1222 doses had been given. Unmutated regions of variants are reportedly targeted by nearly half of spike-specific TCRs. The donors showed a predominance of white British ancestry and of females, with possible underestimation of clonal diversity.

Points on this clone: No antigen is known for it.

The TCR sequence derives from an adult in good health. This material consisted of peripheral blood, taken on day 0 of MenACWY control vaccination.

CDR3 coding DNA: TGTGCCAGCAGTTCCCTTGACCTCCACTACACCTTC. It is translated as CASSSLDLHYTF. The rearrangement uses TRBV6-5 and TRBJ1-2; D not certain. The CDR3 covers 12 residues. Per the germline V gene, CDR1 is MNHEY and CDR2 is SVGAGI. V was trimmed by 4 bases and J by 10 bases, leaving 13 bases between them.